Below, 20 T cell receptor beta chains from the same sample are listed, as sequenced in a study of T cells in Graves' hyperthyroidism and ophthalmopathy. RNA transcripts gave rise to amplified TCR beta CDR3 regions. The TCR CDR3 was amplified in a first-round RT-PCR using the HTBI primer set. MiXCR, run by TCRdb on the multiplex PCR reads, gives a single entry per CDR3 protein. Counted here are hundreds of thousands of distinct CDR3 sequences, roughly 15% occurring once; the ten biggest clones make up roughly 10%. Specimen: blood. These receptors all come from a woman aged 18 to 35 with Graves' hyperthyroidism.

The rearrangement joins TRBV6-1 to TRBJ2-1; D is undetermined. CDR3 length: 14 amino acids. The germline V and J ends were trimmed by 4 bases and 1 base, with 8 bases remaining between them. CDR1 and CDR2 from the germline V gene are MNHNS and SASEGT. DNA for the CDR3: TGTGCCAGCAGTGGTCAGGAATCCTACAATGAGCAGTTCTTC. Its protein product is CASSGQESYNEQFF.

The sample holds many counts of this clonotype. The chain couples TRBV4-1 to TRBJ1-1; weak D call: TRBD1 (5 bases). Germline assignment: CDR1 MGHRA and CDR2 YSYEKL. V lost 1 base, J lost 1 base, and 16 bases lay in between. This CDR3 comprises 17 residues. CDR3: CASSQAGRGAPNTEAFF. DNA for the CDR3: TGCGCCAGCAGCCAAGCTGGGAGGGGCGCCCCGAACACTGAAGCTTTCTTT.

This chain links TRBV7-2 with TRBJ1-5; no reliable D call. The CDR3 is 15 amino acids. The ends were cut back, 5 bases at V and 0 bases at J, with 11 bases in the middle. Germline CDR1 reads SGHTA; CDR2 reads FQGNSA. The CDR3 DNA reads as TGTGCCAGCAGCACCCACAGCAATAGCAATCAGCCCCAGCATTTT. Encoded protein: CASSTHSNSNQPQHF.

This clonotype was observed a handful of times. The chain has TRBV9 and TRBJ2-1; a possible D gene is TRBD2 (5 bases). The CDR3 covers 13 residues. The V gene lost 3 bases and the J gene lost 7 bases, with 11 bases spanning the gap. Germline V gene sequence: CDR1 SGDLS, CDR2 YYNGEE. CDR3 amino acids: CASSAGYGNEQFF. The DNA of the CDR3 is TGTGCCAGCAGCGCGGGGTACGGGAATGAGCAGTTCTTC.

This clonotype has a handful of counts. The chain links TRBV7-6 to TRBJ2-5; 10 nucleotides match TRBD2. V lost 3 bases and J lost 5; bases outside the gene matches: 6. In germline, CDR1 is SGHVS, CDR2 FNYEAQ. The CDR3 spans 15 residues. For the CDR3, the DNA is TGTGCCAGCAGCTTTCCCCGAGCGGGAGGGGAGACCCAGTACTTC. Protein sequence: CASSFPRAGGETQYF.

Ten or more counts support this clonotype. This sequence joins TRBV11-2 and TRBJ2-7, with D possibly TRBD2 on 6 matching bases. Germline-derived CDR1 and CDR2 are SGHAT and FQNNGV. V lost 5 bases, J lost 0 bases, and 14 bases lay in between. The CDR3 has 15 residues. CDR3 sequence: CASSLPWGGSYEQYF. The CDR3 nucleotides read TGTGCCAGCAGCCTCCCATGGGGAGGCTCCTACGAGCAGTACTTC.

The rearrangement joins TRBV6-2 or TRBV6-3 to TRBJ2-1, with 16 bases that match TRBD2. In germline, CDR1 is MNHEY, CDR2 SVGEGT. V shed 7 bases and J 7 bases; nucleotides not matched to a gene: 10. CDR3 size: 17 residues. DNA for the CDR3: TGTGCCAGCACCCCCGGGGGGACTAGCGGGAGGGCAAATGAGCAGTTCTTC. It encodes CASTPGGTSGRANEQFF.

The chain uses TRBV2 and TRBJ1-6; 8 nucleotides line up with TRBD1. Germline CDR1 SNHLY, CDR2 FYNNEI. This CDR3 spans 14 amino acids. V lost 6 bases and J lost 7; bases outside the gene matches: 5. CDR3 region: CASSLQGVNSPLHF. DNA for the CDR3: TGTGCCAGCAGCTTACAGGGGGTGAATTCACCCCTCCACTTT.

The V and J genes are TRBV24-1 and TRBJ2-2, with 7 bases fitting TRBD1. The CDR3 loop spans 17 amino acids. J was trimmed by 2 bases and V by 3 bases; bases with no gene match: 8. Germline V gives CDR1 KGHDR, CDR2 SFDVKD. The DNA of the CDR3 is TGTGCCACCAGTGATCCCTCAGGGGGTGCTAACACCGGGGAGCTGTTTTTT. Amino acids: CATSDPSGGANTGELFF.

In this sample, this clonotype turned up many times. The genes are TRBV7-9 and TRBJ2-3, with a weak D call TRBD2 (6 bases). V was shortened by 4 bases and J by 1 base, with 12 bases between the two germline ends. There are 15 residues in the CDR3. The germline V gene has CDR1 SEHNR and CDR2 FQNEAQ (reference sequence). The CDR3 region has the DNA TGTGCCAGCAGCTCCGGAGGGGATGGCACAGATACGCAGTATTTT. Residues: CASSSGGDGTDTQYF.

The chain joins TRBV19 to TRBJ1-1; D uncertain. Germline V gives CDR1 LNHDA, CDR2 SQIVND (reference sequence). V dropped 2 bases and J dropped 1 base, with 5 bases sitting between them. The CDR3 runs to 13 residues. The CDR3 DNA follows: TGTGCCAGTAGTATACCAGCGAACACTGAAGCTTTCTTT. Amino acids: CASSIPANTEAFF. The complete variable domain, with remaining parts taken from reference TRBV19 and TRBJ1-1, reads DGGITQSPKYLFRKEGQNVTLSCEQNLNHDAMYWYRQDPGQGLRLIYYSQIVNDFQKGDIAEGYSVSREKKESFPLTVTSAQKNPTAFYLCASSIPANTEAFFGQGTRLTVV.

The chain employs TRBV10-3 and TRBJ2-3, with TRBD2 matching 10 bases. The V and J ends lost 3 bases and 2 bases, in that order; junction bases with no gene match: 2. Germline CDR1 and CDR2: ENHRY and SYGVKD. The CDR3 runs 15 residues. In nucleotides, the CDR3 is TGTGCCATCAGTGACGGGACTAGCGTCACAGATACGCAGTATTTT. Residues: CAISDGTSVTDTQYF.

For this clonotype: This could be a read error, since a much larger clone is one nucleotide away. V and J are TRBV6-2 or TRBV6-3 and TRBJ2-7, with TRBD2 identical over 10 bases. From germline, CDR1 is MNHEY and CDR2 SVGEGT. The V and J ends lost 6 bases and 9 bases, in that order; junction bases with no gene match: 8. The CDR3 runs 13 residues. CDR3 in DNA: TGTGCCAGCAGCGGGACTAGCGAAGGCGGGCAGTACTTC. Encoded protein: CASSGTSEGGQYF.

This clonotype was seen ten or more times. V gene TRBV12-3 or TRBV12-4 combines with J gene TRBJ2-1; no reliable D call. The V end was cut by 5 bases, the J end by 4 bases, with 12 bases between. CDR3 length: 14 amino acids. DNA for the CDR3: TGTGCCAGCAGTCAGAGGACCGAGTACAATGAGCAGTTCTTC. Translation: CASSQRTEYNEQFF.

Note on this clonotype: A much bigger clone sits one base away, suggesting this may be a read error. V and J are TRBV11-2 and TRBJ2-1; D is unclear. Matching the DNA end better, TRBJ2-7 makes the J call doubtful. Germline V CDR1 and CDR2: SGHAT, FQNNGV. This CDR3 region has 15 residues. As DNA, the CDR3 is TGTGCCAGCAGCTTACAGGCCCGAGGCTACAATGAGCAGTACTTC. It specifies CASSLQARGYNEQYF.

This clonotype was found a few times. V is TRBV10-1 and J is TRBJ2-7; D gene unclear. The CDR3 has 17 amino acids. V was pared by 7 bases and J by 4 bases, with 26 bases between. Germline lookup yields CDR1 WNHNN and CDR2 SYGVQD (reference sequence). The CDR3 protein is CASTVHCRTSGQYEQYF. CDR3 in DNA: TGCGCCAGCACCGTACATTGTCGGACGTCTGGGCAGTACGAGCAGTACTTC.

This clonotype was detected ten times or more. The chain has TRBV18 and TRBJ2-7, with D tentatively TRBD2 (5 bases). The CDR3 runs 13 residues. Germline V lookup: CDR1 KGHSH, CDR2 LQKENI. Trimming stripped 0 bases from V and 7 bases from J, with 10 bases between. The CDR3 loop is CASSPPPGSEQYF. In DNA, the CDR3 is TGTGCCAGCTCACCACCCCCGGGGTCGGAGCAGTACTTC.

The chain employs TRBV7-6 and TRBJ2-3; 7 positions agree with TRBD2. The V segment lost 1 base and the J segment 0 bases; nucleotides outside the gene matches: 1. CDR3 size: 15 residues. CDR1 is SGHVS and CDR2 is FNYEAQ in the germline V gene. CDR3 protein: CASSLGTRSTDTQYF. The CDR3 DNA is TGTGCCAGCAGCTTAGGGACTAGGAGCACAGATACGCAGTATTTT. The entire variable domain, with the rest obtained from reference TRBV7-6 and TRBJ2-3, is as follows: GAGVSQSPRYKVTKRGQDVALRCDPISGHVSLYWYRQALGQGPEFLTYFNYEAQQDKSGLPNDRFSAERPEGSISTLTIQRTEQRDSAMYRCASSLGTRSTDTQYFGPGTRLTVL.

This clonotype was seen repeatedly, ten times or more. The chain uses TRBV6-1 and TRBJ1-5; possible D gene TRBD1, 5 bases. This CDR3 comprises 15 residues. CDR1 is MNHNS, CDR2 SASEGT, per germline. Trimming shortened V by 5 bases and J by 2 bases, and 13 bases separated the two germline ends. CDR3 in DNA: TGTGCCAGCAGTTCCACCGGGGGTGGCAATCAGCCCCAGCATTTT. The encoded protein is CASSSTGGGNQPQHF.

This clonotype was counted ten times or more. This chain links TRBV12-3 or TRBV12-4 with TRBJ2-7; D is unresolved. The CDR3 is made up of 14 amino acids. V was pared by 3 bases and J by 2 bases, with 11 bases between. In nucleotides, the CDR3 is TGTGCCAGCAGTTTCTCTGGGTGGCCCTACGAGCAGTACTTC. Amino acid sequence: CASSFSGWPYEQYF.